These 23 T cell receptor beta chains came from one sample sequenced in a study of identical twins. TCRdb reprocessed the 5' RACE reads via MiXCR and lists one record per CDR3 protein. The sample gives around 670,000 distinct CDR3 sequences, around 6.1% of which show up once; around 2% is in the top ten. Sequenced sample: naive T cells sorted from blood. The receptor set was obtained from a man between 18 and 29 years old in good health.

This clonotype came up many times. As DNA, the CDR3 is TGTGCCATCACTAGCGGGGGGAACCAGCAGTTCTTC. Its translation: CAITSGGNQQFF. V usage is TRBV10-3 and J usage is TRBJ2-1; TRBD2 matches at 11 bases. The V and J ends lost 7 bases and 11 bases, in that order; junction bases with no gene match: 4. The V gene's germline CDR1 is ENHRY and CDR2 SYGVKD. This CDR3 spans 12 amino acids.

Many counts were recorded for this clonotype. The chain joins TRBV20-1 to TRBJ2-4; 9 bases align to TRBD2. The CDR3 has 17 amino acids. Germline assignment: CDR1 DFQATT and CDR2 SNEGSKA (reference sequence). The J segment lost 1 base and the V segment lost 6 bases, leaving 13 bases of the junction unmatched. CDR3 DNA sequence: TGCAGTGCCCCCGTCGCGGGAGGGGGGTGGGCCAAAAACATTCAGTACTTC. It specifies CSAPVAGGGWAKNIQYF.

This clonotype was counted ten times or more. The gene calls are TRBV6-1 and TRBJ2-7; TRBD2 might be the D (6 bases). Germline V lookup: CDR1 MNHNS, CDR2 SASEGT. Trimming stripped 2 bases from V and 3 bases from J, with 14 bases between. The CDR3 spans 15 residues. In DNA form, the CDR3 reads TGTGCCAGCAGTGAAATCACGGAGGGCTACTACGAGCAGTACGTC. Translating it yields CASSEITEGYYEQYV.

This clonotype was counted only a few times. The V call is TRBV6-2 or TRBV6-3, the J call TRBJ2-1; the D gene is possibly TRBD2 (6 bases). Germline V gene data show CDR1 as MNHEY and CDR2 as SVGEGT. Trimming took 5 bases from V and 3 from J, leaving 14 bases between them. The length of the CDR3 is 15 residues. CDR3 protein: CASSTHRDFYNEQFF. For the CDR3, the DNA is TGTGCCAGCAGTACCCACCGGGACTTCTACAATGAGCAGTTCTTC.

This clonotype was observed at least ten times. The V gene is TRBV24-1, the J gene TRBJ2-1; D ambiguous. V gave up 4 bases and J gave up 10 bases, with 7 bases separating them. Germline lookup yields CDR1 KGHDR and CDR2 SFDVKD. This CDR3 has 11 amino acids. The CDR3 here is CATSESREQFF. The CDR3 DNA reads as TGTGCCACCAGTGAGTCTCGCGAGCAGTTCTTC.

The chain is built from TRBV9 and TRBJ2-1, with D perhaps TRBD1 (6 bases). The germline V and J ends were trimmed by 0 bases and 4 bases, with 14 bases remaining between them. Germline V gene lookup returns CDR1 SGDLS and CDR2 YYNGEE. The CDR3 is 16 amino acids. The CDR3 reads CASSVATGPKYNEQFF. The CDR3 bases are TGTGCCAGCAGCGTAGCTACAGGGCCCAAGTACAATGAGCAGTTCTTC. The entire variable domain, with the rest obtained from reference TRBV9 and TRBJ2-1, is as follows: DSGVTQTPKHLITATGQRVTLRCSPRSGDLSVYWYQQSLDQGLQFLIQYYNGEERAKGNILERFSAQQFPDLHSELNLSSLELGDSALYFCASSVATGPKYNEQFFGPGTRLTVL.

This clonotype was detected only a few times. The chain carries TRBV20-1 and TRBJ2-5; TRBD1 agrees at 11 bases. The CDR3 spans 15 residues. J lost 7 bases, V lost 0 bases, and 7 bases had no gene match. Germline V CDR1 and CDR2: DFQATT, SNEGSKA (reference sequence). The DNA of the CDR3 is TGCAGTGCTAGAGAGGGGGGACAGGGGGTCACGACCCAGTACTTC. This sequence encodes CSAREGGQGVTTQYF.

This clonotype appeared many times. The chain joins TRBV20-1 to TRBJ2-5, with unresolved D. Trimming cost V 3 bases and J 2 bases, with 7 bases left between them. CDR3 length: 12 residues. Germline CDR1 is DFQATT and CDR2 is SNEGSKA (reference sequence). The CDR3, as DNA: TGCAGTGCTAGTCCGGAACAAGAGACCCAGTACTTC. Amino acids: CSASPEQETQYF.

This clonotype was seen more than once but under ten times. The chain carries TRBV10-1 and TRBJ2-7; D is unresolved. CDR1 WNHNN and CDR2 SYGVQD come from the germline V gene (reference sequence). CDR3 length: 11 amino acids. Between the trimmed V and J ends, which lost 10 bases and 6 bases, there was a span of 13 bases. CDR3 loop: CATPGPIEQYV. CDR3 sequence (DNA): TGCGCCACCCCAGGACCAATCGAGCAGTACGTC.

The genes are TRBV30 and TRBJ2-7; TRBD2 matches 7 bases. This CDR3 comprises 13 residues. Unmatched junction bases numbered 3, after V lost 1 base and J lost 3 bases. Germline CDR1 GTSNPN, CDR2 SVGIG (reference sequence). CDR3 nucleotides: TGTGCCTGGAGTGGGGGGGGGAGCTACGAGCAGTACGTC. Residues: CAWSGGGSYEQYV.

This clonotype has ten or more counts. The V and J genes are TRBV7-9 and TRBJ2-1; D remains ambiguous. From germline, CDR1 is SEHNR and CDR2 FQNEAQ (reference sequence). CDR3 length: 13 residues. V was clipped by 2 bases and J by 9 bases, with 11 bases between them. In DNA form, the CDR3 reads TGTGCCAGCAGCTTATTGGCCTCCCGTGAGCAGTTCTTC. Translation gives CASSLLASREQFF.

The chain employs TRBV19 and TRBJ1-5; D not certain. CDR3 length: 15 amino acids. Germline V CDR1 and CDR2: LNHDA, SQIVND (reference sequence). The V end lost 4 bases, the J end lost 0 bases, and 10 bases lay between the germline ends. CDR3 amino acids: CASSTTGSSNQPQHF. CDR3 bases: TGTGCCAGTAGTACCACCGGGAGTAGCAATCAGCCCCAGCATTTT.

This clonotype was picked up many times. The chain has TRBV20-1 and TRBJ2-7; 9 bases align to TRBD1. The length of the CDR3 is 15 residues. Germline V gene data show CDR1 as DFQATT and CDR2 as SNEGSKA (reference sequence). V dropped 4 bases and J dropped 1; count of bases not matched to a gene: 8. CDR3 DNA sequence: TGCAGTGCTAATGCCCGGGACAGGGTTTCCTACGAGCAGTACTTC. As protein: CSANARDRVSYEQYF.

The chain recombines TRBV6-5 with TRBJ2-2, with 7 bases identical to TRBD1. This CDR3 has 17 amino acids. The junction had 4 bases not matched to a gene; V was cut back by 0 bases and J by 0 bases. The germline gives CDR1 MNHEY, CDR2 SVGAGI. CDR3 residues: CASSYSGGTANTGELFF. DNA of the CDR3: TGTGCCAGCAGTTACTCGGGTGGGACAGCGAACACCGGGGAGCTGTTTTTT.

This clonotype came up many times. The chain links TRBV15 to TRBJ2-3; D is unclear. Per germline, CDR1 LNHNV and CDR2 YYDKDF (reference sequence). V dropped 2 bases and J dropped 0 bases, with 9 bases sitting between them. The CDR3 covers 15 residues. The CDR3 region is CATSRTPTSTDTQYF. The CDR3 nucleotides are TGTGCCACCAGCAGAACACCCACTAGCACAGATACGCAGTATTTT.

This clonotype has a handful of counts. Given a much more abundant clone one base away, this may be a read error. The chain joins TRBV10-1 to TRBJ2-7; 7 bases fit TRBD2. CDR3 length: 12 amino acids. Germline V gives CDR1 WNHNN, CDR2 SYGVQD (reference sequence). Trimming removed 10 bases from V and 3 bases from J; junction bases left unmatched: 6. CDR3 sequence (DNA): TGCGCCAACCGAAGCGGGAACTACGAGCAGTACTTC. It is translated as CANRSGNYEQYF.

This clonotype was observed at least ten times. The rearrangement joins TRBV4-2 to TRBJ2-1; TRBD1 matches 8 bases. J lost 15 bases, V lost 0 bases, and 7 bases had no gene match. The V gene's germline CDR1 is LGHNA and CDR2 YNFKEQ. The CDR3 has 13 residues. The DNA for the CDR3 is TGTGCCAGCAGCCAAGACCAGGGGGCCTCTCCGTTCTTC. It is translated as CASSQDQGASPFF.

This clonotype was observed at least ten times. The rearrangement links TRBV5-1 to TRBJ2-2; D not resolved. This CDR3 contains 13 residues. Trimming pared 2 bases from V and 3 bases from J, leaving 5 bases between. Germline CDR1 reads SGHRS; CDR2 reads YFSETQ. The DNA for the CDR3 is TGCGCCAGCAGCTTTACAGACACCGGGGAGCTGTTTTTT. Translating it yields CASSFTDTGELFF.

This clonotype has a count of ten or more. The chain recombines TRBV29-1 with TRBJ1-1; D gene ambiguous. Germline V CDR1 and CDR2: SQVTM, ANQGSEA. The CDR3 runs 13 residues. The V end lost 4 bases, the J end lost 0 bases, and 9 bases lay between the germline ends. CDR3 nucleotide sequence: TGCAGCGTTGTGACGGGGTTGAACACTGAAGCTTTCTTT. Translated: CSVVTGLNTEAFF.

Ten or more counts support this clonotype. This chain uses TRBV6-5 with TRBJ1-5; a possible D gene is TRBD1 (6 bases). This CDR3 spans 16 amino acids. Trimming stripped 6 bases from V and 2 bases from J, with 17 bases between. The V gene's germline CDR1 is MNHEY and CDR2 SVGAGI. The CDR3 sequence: CASSYERGHGNQPQHF. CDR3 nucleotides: TGTGCCAGCAGCTACGAACGGGGGCATGGCAATCAGCCCCAGCATTTT.

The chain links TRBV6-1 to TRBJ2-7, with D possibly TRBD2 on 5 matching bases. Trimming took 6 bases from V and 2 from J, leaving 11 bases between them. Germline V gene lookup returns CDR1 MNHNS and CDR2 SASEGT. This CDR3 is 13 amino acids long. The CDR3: CASRDDGAYEQYF. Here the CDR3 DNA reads TGTGCCAGCAGAGATGACGGGGCCTACGAGCAGTACTTC.

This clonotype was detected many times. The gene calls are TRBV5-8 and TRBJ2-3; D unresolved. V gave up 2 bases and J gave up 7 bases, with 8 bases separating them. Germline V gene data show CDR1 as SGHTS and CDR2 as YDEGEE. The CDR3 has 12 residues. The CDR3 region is CASSFTANTQYF. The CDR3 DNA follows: TGTGCCAGCAGCTTCACAGCAAATACGCAGTATTTT. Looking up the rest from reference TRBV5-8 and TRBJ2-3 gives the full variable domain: EAGVTQSPTHLIKTRGQQATLRCSPISGHTSVYWYQQALGLGLQFLLWYDEGEERNRGNFPPRFSGRQFPNYSSELNVNALELEDSALYLCASSFTANTQYFGPGTRLTVL.

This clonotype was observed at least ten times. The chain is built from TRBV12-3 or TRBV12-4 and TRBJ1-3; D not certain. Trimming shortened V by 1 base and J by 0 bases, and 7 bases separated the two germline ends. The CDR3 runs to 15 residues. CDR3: CASSLGGNSGNTIYF. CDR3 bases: TGTGCCAGCAGTTTAGGCGGTAACTCTGGAAACACCATATATTTT.